One sample yielded the 28 T cell receptor beta chains listed below, sequenced in a study of T cell repertoires in cytomegalovirus infection. Each CDR3 protein gets one entry after TCRdb re-called the reads with MiXCR. The repertoire has around 450,000 distinct CDR3 sequences, over 9% of them found once; the top ten carry roughly a tenth. Sequenced input: PBMCs. These receptors were obtained from a human donor in good health (CMV status not recorded). Some clones in this sample may be carry-over from other donors' samples.

This clonotype was seen ten or more times. V usage is TRBV25-1 and J usage is TRBJ1-4, with 8 nucleotides matching TRBD1. The CDR3 is made up of 14 amino acids. The ends lost 2 bases at V and 6 bases at J; junction bases unmatched: 2. The germline CDR1 and CDR2 sequences are MGHDK and SYGVNS. The CDR3 spells CASSEGQGYEKLFF. The CDR3 region has the DNA TGTGCCAGCAGTGAAGGACAGGGTTATGAAAAACTGTTTTTT.

This clonotype was picked up many times. V usage is TRBV6-1 and J usage is TRBJ1-1; no firm D call. Germline V gives CDR1 MNHNS, CDR2 SASEGT. Trimming took off 2 bases at V and 5 bases at J, with 9 bases between the two ends. This CDR3 comprises 13 residues. The CDR3 DNA sequence: TGTGCCAGCAGTGAAAATGGTGGGACTGAAGCTTTCTTT. Translation gives CASSENGGTEAFF.

There are a few counts of this clonotype. The chain is built from TRBV5-4 and TRBJ2-3, with D perhaps being TRBD1 or TRBD2 (5 bases each). Trimming took 4 bases from V and 9 from J, leaving 18 bases between them. Germline CDR1 is SGHNT and CDR2 is YYREEE (reference sequence). There are 14 residues in the CDR3. The chain's CDR3 is CASSPRTGPKTQYF. CDR3 DNA sequence: TGTGCCAGCAGCCCCCGGACGGGGCCAAAGACGCAGTATTTT.

At least ten counts were recorded for this clonotype. This chain connects TRBV15 to TRBJ2-2, with TRBD2 matching over 13 bases. The V gene end was trimmed by 3 bases and the J gene end by 5 bases; junction bases not matched to a gene: 9. The CDR3 runs 18 residues. Germline loops: CDR1 LNHNV, CDR2 YYDKDF (reference sequence). CDR3 nucleotide sequence: TGTGCCACCAGCAGGGCTTGGACTAGCGGGAGTAGGACCGGGGAGCTGTTTTTT. Its protein is CATSRAWTSGSRTGELFF.

This clonotype appeared many times. The CDR3 DNA is TGTGCCAGCAGTCCCCTCCCCCGTGAGTATGGCTACACCTTC. Translation gives CASSPLPREYGYTF. The rearrangement joins TRBV27 to TRBJ1-2; D unresolved. V lost 5 bases and J lost 5, with 15 bases in between. The germline V gene has CDR1 MNHEY and CDR2 SMNVEV (reference sequence). The CDR3 extends over 14 amino acids.

The genes are TRBV28 and TRBJ2-5; the D is unclear. This CDR3 region has 15 residues. Germline CDR1 reads MDHEN; CDR2 reads SYDVKM. Deletions cut 0 bases from V and 5 bases from J, with 13 bases between. CDR3 amino acids: CASSLWVKRFETQYF. CDR3 nucleotides: TGTGCCAGCAGTTTATGGGTGAAAAGGTTCGAGACCCAGTACTTC.

The gene calls are TRBV11-2 and TRBJ2-3; D possibly corresponds to TRBD1 (6 bases). Between the trimmed V and J ends, which lost 0 bases and 4 bases, there was a span of 23 bases. Germline V gives CDR1 SGHAT, CDR2 FQNNGV. The CDR3 totals 19 residues. The CDR3 sequence is CASSLDATVQGRGSDTQYF. The CDR3 nucleotides are TGTGCCAGCAGCTTAGACGCGACGGTACAGGGACGCGGTTCAGATACGCAGTATTTT.

The chain has TRBV2 and TRBJ1-1; 8 bases are shared with TRBD1. Per the germline V gene, CDR1 is SNHLY and CDR2 is FYNNEI. The V segment lost 6 bases and the J segment 5 bases; nucleotides outside the gene matches: 8. This CDR3 spans 14 amino acids. The CDR3 spells CASRMTGEGTEAFF. The CDR3 nucleotides read TGTGCCAGCAGGATGACAGGGGAAGGGACTGAAGCTTTCTTT. Using reference TRBV2 and TRBJ1-1 for the parts outside the CDR3, the full variable domain is EPEVTQTPSHQVTQMGQEVILRCVPISNHLYFYWYRQILGQKVEFLVSFYNNEISEKSEIFDDQFSVERPDGSNFTLKIRSTKLEDSAMYFCASRMTGEGTEAFFGQGTRLTVV.

This clonotype came up many times. The V call is TRBV6-1, the J call TRBJ1-1; D possibly corresponds to TRBD1 (5 bases). This CDR3 contains 14 residues. Trimming removed 4 bases from V and 4 bases from J, with 13 bases in between. Germline lookup yields CDR1 MNHNS and CDR2 SASEGT. The CDR3 here is CASSGGGVGTEAFF. CDR3 DNA: TGTGCCAGCAGTGGGGGAGGGGTCGGCACTGAAGCTTTCTTT.

This clonotype was seen a handful of times. The chain has TRBV7-9 and TRBJ2-2, with 10 bases lining up with TRBD2. CDR1 and CDR2 from the germline V gene are SEHNR and FQNEAQ (reference sequence). Unmatched junction bases numbered 6, after V lost 5 bases and J lost 0 bases. The CDR3 contains 17 residues. CDR3 coding DNA: TGTGCCAGCAGCATCGGGACTAGCGTATCGAACACCGGGGAGCTGTTTTTT. Protein: CASSIGTSVSNTGELFF.

This clonotype was recorded many times. This chain joins TRBV7-2 and TRBJ2-1, with D tentatively TRBD1 (5 bases). The CDR3 runs to 11 residues. Trimming took off 1 base at V and 11 bases at J, with 6 bases between the two ends. Germline V gene data show CDR1 as SGHTA and CDR2 as FQGNSA. For the CDR3, the DNA is TGTGCCAGCAGCTTAGGGGGCCAGCAGTTCTTC. Translation: CASSLGGQQFF.

This clonotype was seen repeatedly, ten times or more. This sequence joins TRBV7-3 and TRBJ2-3; D ambiguous. Germline V gives CDR1 SGHTA, CDR2 FQGTGA. The CDR3 runs to 15 residues. V was clipped by 2 bases and J by 6 bases, with 15 bases between them. DNA for the CDR3: TGTGCCAGCAGCTTATCCAGCCAGACGTCGGATACGCAGTATTTT. Translated: CASSLSSQTSDTQYF.

This clonotype was counted many times. The genes are TRBV7-8 and TRBJ1-2; TRBD1 agrees at 7 bases. The CDR3 loop spans 14 amino acids. The V gene's germline CDR1 is SGHVS and CDR2 FQNEAQ. V lost 5 bases and J lost 11; bases outside the gene matches: 14. In DNA, the CDR3 is TGTGCCAGCAGCCTCCGTAGGACAGGCGAATATTACACCTTC. This sequence encodes CASSLRRTGEYYTF.

At least ten counts were recorded for this clonotype. This rearrangement joins TRBV4-2 to TRBJ2-3, with no clear D. CDR1 and CDR2 from the germline V gene are LGHNA and YNFKEQ. V lost 0 bases and J 10 bases, leaving 5 bases between the germline ends. The CDR3 is 11 residues long. The CDR3 nucleotides are TGTGCCAGCAGCCAAGAAAAGGCGCAGTATTTT. Residues: CASSQEKAQYF.

This clonotype showed up just a few times. CDR3 in DNA: TGTGCCAGTAGTATAGGGAACTCGGGGACTGAAGCTTTCTTT. Protein: CASSIGNSGTEAFF. The chain carries TRBV19 and TRBJ1-1; D gene uncertain. The ends were cut back, 1 base at V and 5 bases at J, with 11 bases in the middle. The V gene's germline CDR1 is LNHDA and CDR2 SQIVND (reference sequence). The CDR3 has 14 residues.

In its sample, this clonotype was seen many times. The genes are TRBV28 and TRBJ2-7; a weak D match, TRBD2 (5 bases). The V gene lost 5 bases and the J gene lost 4 bases, with 12 bases spanning the gap. Looked up from germline, CDR1 is MDHEN and CDR2 is SYDVKM. The CDR3 covers 13 residues. CDR3 sequence: CASSGERTYEQYF. Here the CDR3 DNA reads TGTGCCAGCAGTGGGGAACGGACTTACGAGCAGTACTTC.

This clonotype was detected only a few times. The genes are TRBV2 and TRBJ2-1; TRBD2 aligns across 9 bases. The CDR3 sequence is 15 residues long. V lost 6 bases to trimming and J lost 7 bases; unmatched junction nucleotides: 10. Germline V gene sequence: CDR1 SNHLY, CDR2 FYNNEI. The CDR3 here is CASSPLAGPENEQFF. Here the CDR3 DNA reads TGTGCCAGCAGCCCTCTAGCGGGACCCGAAAATGAGCAGTTCTTC. Variable domain in full (rest from reference TRBV2 and TRBJ2-1): EPEVTQTPSHQVTQMGQEVILRCVPISNHLYFYWYRQILGQKVEFLVSFYNNEISEKSEIFDDQFSVERPDGSNFTLKIRSTKLEDSAMYFCASSPLAGPENEQFFGPGTRLTVL.

This clonotype was seen ten or more times. The CDR3 nucleotides are TGTGCCAGCAGTGAGGTCGGACAGGACGCCTATGGCTACACCTTC. It encodes CASSEVGQDAYGYTF. V and J are TRBV6-1 and TRBJ1-2; 7 nucleotides line up with TRBD1. V lost 3 bases to trimming and J lost 4 bases; unmatched junction nucleotides: 8. CDR1 and CDR2 (germline): MNHNS, SASEGT. The CDR3 loop spans 15 amino acids.

This clonotype was seen only a few times. The chain links TRBV9 to TRBJ2-7; 7 positions agree with TRBD1. Germline assignment: CDR1 SGDLS and CDR2 YYNGEE. CDR3 size: 15 residues. After removal of 4 bases from V and 6 bases from J, the junction contained 13 bases not matched to a gene. CDR3 in amino acids: CASSPSYRGPGEQYF. In nucleotides, the CDR3 is TGTGCCAGCAGCCCCTCCTACAGGGGCCCCGGCGAGCAGTACTTC.

CDR3 in amino acids: CAISESQLGPGELFF. The CDR3 region has the DNA TGTGCCATCAGTGAGTCGCAATTAGGGCCCGGGGAGCTGTTTTTT. This chain joins TRBV10-3 and TRBJ2-2; D not certain. CDR1 and CDR2 (germline): ENHRY, SYGVKD. V dropped 0 bases and J dropped 6 bases, with 11 bases sitting between them. This CDR3 has 15 residues.

The J gene is TRBJ1-1, the V gene TRBV4-2, with D possibly being TRBD1 (5 bases). Looked up from germline, CDR1 is LGHNA and CDR2 is YNFKEQ. Trimming stripped 1 base from V and 5 bases from J, with 11 bases between. The CDR3 length is 14 residues. The chain's CDR3 is CASSQGVGGTEAFF. The CDR3 DNA follows: TGTGCCAGCAGCCAAGGGGTCGGGGGTACTGAAGCTTTCTTT.

In this sample, this clonotype turned up a few times. This chain joins TRBV5-1 and TRBJ1-2; D not resolved. Per the germline V gene, CDR1 is SGHRS and CDR2 is YFSETQ. Trimming took off 0 bases at V and 4 bases at J, with 10 bases between the two ends. CDR3 length: 14 residues. In nucleotides, the CDR3 is TGCGCCAGCAGCTTGGCGGGGTATGGCTATGGCTACACCTTC. Encoded protein: CASSLAGYGYGYTF.

CDR3 sequence (DNA): TGTGCCAGCAGCGTCGGCCCGGGGGCCCATCTACGGAATGAAAAACTGTTTTTT. Its protein product is CASSVGPGAHLRNEKLFF. The chain combines TRBV9 with TRBJ1-4; a possible D gene is TRBD1 (6 bases). The germline V gene encodes CDR1 SGDLS and CDR2 YYNGEE. CDR3 length: 18 residues. Trimming removed 2 bases at V and 5 bases at J, with 22 bases between.

This clonotype showed up many times. V usage is TRBV6-5 and J usage is TRBJ2-5; TRBD2 agrees at 9 bases. V lost 5 bases to trimming and J lost 5 bases; unmatched junction nucleotides: 3. The CDR3 is 13 residues long. Germline values: CDR1 MNHEY, CDR2 SVGAGI. CDR3 residues: CASSRTSAETQYF. CDR3 sequence (DNA): TGTGCCAGCAGTAGGACTAGCGCTGAGACCCAGTACTTC.

This chain joins TRBV20-1 and TRBJ2-2, with D perhaps TRBD2 (6 bases). Germline V gene data show CDR1 as DFQATT and CDR2 as SNEGSKA (reference sequence). The ends were cut back, 5 bases at V and 1 base at J, with 17 bases in the middle. There are 16 residues in the CDR3. The CDR3 region has the DNA TGCAGTGCTCAACCCGGTTTAGCGGAGAACACCGGGGAGCTGTTTTTT. Amino acid sequence: CSAQPGLAENTGELFF.

This clonotype was observed at least ten times. The V and J genes are TRBV11-1 and TRBJ2-1; D is perhaps TRBD2 (6 bases). The V gene lost 4 bases and the J gene lost 2 bases, with 9 bases spanning the gap. This CDR3 has 14 amino acids. The germline CDR1 and CDR2 sequences are SGHAT and FQDESV (reference sequence). The CDR3, as DNA: TGTGCCAGCAGCTCGCGGGAAACCTACAATGAGCAGTTCTTC. Protein: CASSSRETYNEQFF.

This clonotype came up many times. The chain recombines TRBV11-3 with TRBJ2-2; weak D call: TRBD1 (7 bases). CDR1 SGHNT and CDR2 YENEEA come from the germline V gene. The CDR3 has 15 residues. V was pared by 5 bases and J by 3 bases, with 13 bases between. The DNA of the CDR3 is TGTGCCAGCAGCGCAGGGGGACTCTACACCGGGGAGCTGTTTTTT. Translation: CASSAGGLYTGELFF.

Many counts were recorded for this clonotype. V usage is TRBV5-1 and J usage is TRBJ2-5; 9 bases fit TRBD1. V lost 4 bases to trimming and J lost 4 bases; unmatched junction nucleotides: 8. The CDR3 loop spans 15 amino acids. Looked up from germline, CDR1 is SGHRS and CDR2 is YFSETQ. CDR3: CASSLAPDRGETQYF. CDR3 in DNA: TGCGCCAGCAGCCTCGCCCCGGACAGGGGAGAGACCCAGTACTTC.